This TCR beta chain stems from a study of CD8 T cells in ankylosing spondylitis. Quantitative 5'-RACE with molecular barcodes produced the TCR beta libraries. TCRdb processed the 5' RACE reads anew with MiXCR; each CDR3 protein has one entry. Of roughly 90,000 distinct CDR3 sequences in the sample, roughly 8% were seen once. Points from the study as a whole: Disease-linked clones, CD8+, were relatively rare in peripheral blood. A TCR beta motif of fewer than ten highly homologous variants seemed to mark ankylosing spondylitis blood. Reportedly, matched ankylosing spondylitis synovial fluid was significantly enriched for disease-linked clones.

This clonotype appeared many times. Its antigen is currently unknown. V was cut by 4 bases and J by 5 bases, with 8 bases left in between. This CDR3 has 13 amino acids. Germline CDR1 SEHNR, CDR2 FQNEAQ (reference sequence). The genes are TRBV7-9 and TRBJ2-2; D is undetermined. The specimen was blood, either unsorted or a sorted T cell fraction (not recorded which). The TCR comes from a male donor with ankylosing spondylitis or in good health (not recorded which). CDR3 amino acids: CASSSQSTGELFF. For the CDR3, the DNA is TGTGCCAGCAGCTCACAGTCGACCGGGGAGCTGTTTTTT.